This section outlines one T cell receptor (beta chain) sequence together with its context. Its antigen remains undetermined. No base quality values were provided; no much bigger clone lies one nucleotide off. TCRbeta CDR3 regions were amplified from genomic DNA using the immunoSEQ Assay, a bias-controlled multiplex PCR. Per the original workflow: The number of nucleated cells in each sample was estimated by amplification of reference gene primers within the assay. Sequence reads were collapsed and filtered to measure the absolute abundance of every unique TCRbeta CDR3 rearrangement. Productive Simpson clonality was computed per sample as the square root of Simpson's diversity index over productive rearrangements. Not all clones reach the TCRdb copy of this immuneACCESS table, which keeps in-frame sequences only. Checked studies attribute under half of the gap to unresolved V genes and leave the rest unexplained. V and J calls and clone size are given by that table; D and trimming were obtained from the DNA. The sample table records about 100,000 clones; around 85% of these occur just once. The ten top clones hold roughly 13% of the sample.

Per the germline V gene, MNHNS is the CDR1 and SASEGT is the CDR2. The CDR3, cysteine through phenylalanine, is 16 amino acids long. Left in the record is the CDR3 DNA by itself, 48 bases read in frame from the first base. A distance of 13 bases separates the germline ends of V and J, which lose 1 base and 4 bases respectively. The data stem from a study of blood T cell repertoires in COVID-19 (dated by TCRdb to about 2020). About the full investigation: Collaborator samples came from the United States, Italy and Spain and covered acute and convalescent phases of COVID-19. Deeply sampled blood TCRbeta repertoires from subjects exposed to, actively infected with, or recovered from COVID-19 were included in the dataset. The prospective study material was composed of cDNA or gDNA derived from T cells, B-cell-depleted T cells, or PBMCs. The repertoires were released in a freely available public database intended as a resource for research on the immune response to SARS-CoV-2. The samples were drawn from the first 160 participants of the ongoing ImmuneRACE study and from 1,254 subjects provided by 6 global collaborators. Sample metadata almost always included a de-identified subject ID, COVID-19 status, age in years and sex. HLA class I and class II types, where available, came from metadata supplied by the sample provider rather than from assay-based typing.

Broader findings and caveats from the paper: The amount of clinical and demographic metadata varied by source and participant and was provided uncurated.

Whole blood was collected in K2EDTA tubes by collaborating institutions according to the institutions' own protocols. Collaborator samples were shipped for TCRbeta analysis as frozen whole blood, isolated PBMCs, or DNA extracted from either sample type. The sequencing sample was made of peripheral blood. Recombination joined TRBV6-1 with TRBJ2-2; a tentative D call is TRBD2 (6 bases match). This clonotype originated in a human donor in a cohort sampled during active COVID-19. The DNA reads as follows: TGTGCCAGCAGTGAAGGGGAGCGGGTTGGCACCGGGGAGCTGTTTTTT. Its amino acids are CASSEGERVGTGELFF.